This entry lists 23 T cell receptor beta chains sequenced from one sample in a study of blood T cells in healthy people across ages. A J-beta primer mix and a sample-barcoded 5' primer were used in a second PCR of roughly 7 to 12 cycles. Each CDR3 protein is one row after TCRdb ran MiXCR on the 5' RACE reads. The sample shows approximately 850,000 distinct CDR3 sequences, more than 45% of them seen only once. Sequencing input: blood. Receptors were obtained from a man younger than 40 in good health.

In its sample, this clonotype was seen a few times. V gene TRBV29-1 combines with J gene TRBJ2-5; 9 bases agree with TRBD1. Trimming at V came to 1 base and at J to 6 bases, leaving 6 bases not matched to a gene. This CDR3 is built from 14 residues. The V gene's germline CDR1 is SQVTM and CDR2 ANQGSEA. The CDR3 region has the DNA TGCAGCGTTGAAGTCTGGACAGGGGCAAAGACCCAGTACTTC. This translates into CSVEVWTGAKTQYF.

This rearrangement joins TRBV15 to TRBJ1-5; D not resolved. The CDR3 is 12 residues long. Germline CDR1 LNHNV, CDR2 YYDKDF (reference sequence). The germline V and J ends were trimmed by 3 bases and 6 bases, with 6 bases remaining between them. As DNA, the CDR3 is TGTGCCACCAGCAGCGGGGTTCAGCCCCAGCATTTT. Encoded protein: CATSSGVQPQHF.

The V call is TRBV27, the J call TRBJ2-1; D is uncertain. V shed 5 bases and J shed 10 bases, with 9 bases lying between them. The CDR3 has 11 residues. Germline CDR1 and CDR2: MNHEY and SMNVEV (reference sequence). DNA of the CDR3: TGTGCCAGCAGTGATTATAAGGAGCAGTTCTTC. Protein sequence: CASSDYKEQFF.

This clonotype was detected only a few times. The J gene is TRBJ2-3, the V gene TRBV4-2; D perhaps matches TRBD2 (6 bases). The CDR3 consists of 17 residues. V was cut by 4 bases and J by 0 bases, with 17 bases left in between. Germline lookup yields CDR1 LGHNA and CDR2 YNFKEQ. The CDR3 DNA sequence: TGTGCCAGCAGCCGCATACTAGCTGGTGCTAGCACAGATACGCAGTATTTT. Translated, it gives CASSRILAGASTDTQYF.

The chain recombines TRBV12-3 or TRBV12-4 with TRBJ1-6, with no clear D. V gave up 3 bases and J gave up 4 bases, with 4 bases separating them. This CDR3 contains 13 residues. CDR3: CASSLGYNSPLHF. The CDR3 DNA reads TGTGCCAGCAGTTTGGGTTATAATTCACCCCTCCACTTT.

The chain has TRBV7-2 and TRBJ2-7, with a possible D match to TRBD2 (7 bases). CDR3 length: 17 residues. Germline CDR1 SGHTA, CDR2 FQGNSA. The germline V and J ends were trimmed by 1 base and 6 bases, with 22 bases remaining between them. CDR3 sequence: CASSLVGWGGVSGEQYF. The CDR3 DNA follows: TGTGCCAGCAGCTTAGTAGGGTGGGGGGGCGTTTCTGGCGAGCAGTACTTC.

Notes on this clonotype: Sequence at one end of the junction differs from germline and may be a read error. The chain recombines TRBV10-3 with TRBJ1-2; 10 positions match TRBD1. The germline V gene has CDR1 ENHRY and CDR2 SYGVKD. This CDR3 region has 13 residues. This CDR3 is CAISGQGAYSYTF. Here the CDR3 DNA reads TGTGCCATCAGTGGACAGGGGGCCTATAGCTACACCTTC.

This clonotype was detected a few times. J is TRBJ2-4 and V is TRBV11-2; 7 positions agree with TRBD2. Looked up from germline, CDR1 is SGHAT and CDR2 is FQNNGV. CDR3 size: 16 residues. The V gene end was trimmed by 5 bases and the J gene end by 5 bases; junction bases not matched to a gene: 12. The CDR3 DNA follows: TGTGCCAGCAGCCCCTCCTGGGGGAGGGAGCAAAACATTCAGTACTTC. Translation: CASSPSWGREQNIQYF.

This clonotype was detected a few times. This chain joins TRBV20-1 and TRBJ2-1, with 10 bases matching TRBD2. The trim removed 1 base at V and 10 bases at J, leaving 13 bases unmatched. Germline V gene lookup returns CDR1 DFQATT and CDR2 SNEGSKA (reference sequence). There are 16 residues in the CDR3. CDR3 sequence: CSARVVLAGYTGEQFF. The CDR3 DNA follows: TGCAGTGCTAGAGTTGTACTAGCGGGATATACAGGCGAGCAGTTCTTC.

The rearrangement joins TRBV20-1 to TRBJ2-3, with 9 bases matching TRBD1. Germline lookup yields CDR1 DFQATT and CDR2 SNEGSKA (reference sequence). V dropped 0 bases and J dropped 2; count of bases not matched to a gene: 9. The CDR3 spans 17 residues. CDR3 nucleotide sequence: TGCAGTGCTAGAGATCCCTTTGGACAGGGGCCCACAGATACGCAGTATTTT. Translated, it gives CSARDPFGQGPTDTQYF.

The V gene is TRBV20-1, the J gene TRBJ2-1; no reliable D call. The CDR3 extends over 12 amino acids. V was clipped by 0 bases and J by 10 bases, with 10 bases between them. Germline V CDR1 and CDR2: DFQATT, SNEGSKA (reference sequence). CDR3 bases: TGCAGTGCTAGAGATACCCAGACCGAGCAGTTCTTC. It encodes CSARDTQTEQFF.

This clonotype turned up a few times. This sequence joins TRBV12-5 and TRBJ2-1; D not resolved. This CDR3 comprises 10 residues. CDR1 is LGHNT, CDR2 FRNRAP, per germline. V was clipped by 2 bases and J by 9 bases, with 2 bases between them. CDR3 residues: CASGLIEQFF. In nucleotides, the CDR3 is TGTGCTAGTGGTTTGATTGAGCAGTTCTTC.

This clonotype was counted once. The genes are TRBV15 and TRBJ2-3; D uncertain. Trimming stripped 7 bases from V and 0 bases from J, with 17 bases between. The CDR3 spans 16 residues. Germline lookup yields CDR1 LNHNV and CDR2 YYDKDF (reference sequence). This CDR3 is CATNEMALASTDTQYF. CDR3 in DNA: TGTGCCACCAACGAGATGGCGCTCGCTAGCACAGATACGCAGTATTTT.

This clonotype was observed a few times. The chain is built from TRBV24-1 and TRBJ2-1; D is possibly TRBD2 (6 bases). The germline V gene encodes CDR1 KGHDR and CDR2 SFDVKD. CDR3 length: 15 amino acids. Trimming removed 10 bases at V and 6 bases at J, with 21 bases between. The CDR3 protein is CATAQAGQTSNEQFF. For the CDR3, the DNA is TGTGCCACGGCTCAAGCGGGCCAGACTAGCAATGAGCAGTTCTTC.

The J gene is TRBJ2-2, the V gene TRBV20-1; 8 positions agree with TRBD2. Looked up from germline, CDR1 is DFQATT and CDR2 is SNEGSKA (reference sequence). The CDR3 consists of 15 residues. With V trimmed by 1 base and J by 3 bases, 4 bases remained unmatched. CDR3 in amino acids: CSARVSGRDTGELFF. The DNA for the CDR3 is TGCAGTGCTAGAGTGAGCGGGAGAGACACCGGGGAGCTGTTTTTT.

This clonotype came up a few times. The V and J genes are TRBV12-3 or TRBV12-4 and TRBJ2-7; D remains unclear. This CDR3 contains 12 residues. The ends were cut back, 6 bases at V and 4 bases at J, with 10 bases in the middle. CDR3 sequence: CASRMTGYEQYF. The CDR3 DNA reads as TGTGCCAGCAGAATGACGGGTTACGAGCAGTACTTC.

The V call is TRBV20-1, the J call TRBJ2-7; 9 bases match TRBD1. Germline V gene lookup returns CDR1 DFQATT and CDR2 SNEGSKA (reference sequence). The CDR3 totals 14 residues. Germline trimming cut 3 bases from V and 2 bases from J; bases unmatched to any gene: 5. DNA of the CDR3: TGCAGTGCTAGCCCGGGACAGGGTCCCTACGAGCAGTACTTC. The encoded protein is CSASPGQGPYEQYF.

The J gene is TRBJ1-1, the V gene TRBV6-5, with 8 bases lining up with TRBD1. The CDR3 totals 16 residues. Per germline, CDR1 MNHEY and CDR2 SVGAGI. Germline trimming cut 7 bases from V and 5 bases from J; bases unmatched to any gene: 15. CDR3 residues: CASTSNRVRGHTEAFF. The DNA for the CDR3 is TGTGCCAGCACCTCCAATCGGGTCAGGGGGCATACTGAAGCTTTCTTT.

This clonotype was detected only a few times. The chain recombines TRBV6-5 with TRBJ2-1; D not certain. V lost 7 bases to trimming and J lost 5 bases, with 12 bases between them. This CDR3 is built from 13 residues. Looked up from germline, CDR1 is MNHEY and CDR2 is SVGAGI. The CDR3 coding sequence is TGTGCCAGCACAAACCCTTACAACAATGAGCAGTTCTTC. It is translated as CASTNPYNNEQFF.

This clonotype was recorded once. The chain recombines TRBV27 with TRBJ2-5, with 7 bases fitting TRBD1. The J call is doubtful: the DNA matches TRBJ2-7 better. The germline V gene has CDR1 MNHEY and CDR2 SMNVEV (reference sequence). This CDR3 has 15 residues. CDR3 sequence reads: CASSLSSTGRGEQYF. DNA of the CDR3: TGTGCCAGCAGTTTATCGTCGACAGGGCGAGGCGAGCAGTACTTC.

V gene TRBV20-1 combines with J gene TRBJ2-6; D is unclear. V was clipped by 5 bases and J by 0 bases, with 11 bases between them. This CDR3 comprises 15 residues. CDR1 DFQATT and CDR2 SNEGSKA come from the germline V gene (reference sequence). The CDR3 region is CSALQGPSGANVLTF. The CDR3 coding sequence is TGCAGTGCTCTTCAAGGTCCCTCTGGGGCCAACGTCCTGACTTTC.

The genes are TRBV29-1 and TRBJ2-1, with D uncertain. V was trimmed by 6 bases and J by 10 bases, leaving 16 bases between them. The CDR3 totals 12 residues. Germline CDR1 SQVTM, CDR2 ANQGSEA. CDR3: CSVISDPREQFF. For the CDR3, the DNA is TGCAGCGTCATAAGTGATCCGCGGGAGCAGTTCTTC.

About this clonotype: The junction shows a germline mismatch at one end, possibly a read error. The V and J genes are TRBV20-1 and TRBJ2-3; D not resolved. The CDR3 is 18 amino acids. Germline CDR1 DFQATT, CDR2 SNEGSKA (reference sequence). CDR3 nucleotides: TGCAGTGCTCCTACCATAGATGTCTCCGTATTTAGCACAGATACGCGGTATTTT. This sequence encodes CSAPTIDVSVFSTDTRYF.